This T cell receptor (beta chain) was recorded in a study of OX40 agonist ivuxolimab in advanced cancers. Overall study results and limits: In the 0.1 to 3.0 mg/kg range, CD4+ and CD8+ blood T cells had expanded clonally by week 6. Some patients who did not respond also had low normalized T-cell clonal expansion.

Comments on this clone: Its antigen is still unknown.

Assay used: immunoSEQ multiplex PCR; TCRdb lists only in-frame clones, some missing. The top ten hold approximately 1.5% of the sample, which has over 75,000 clones, about 83% seen once. Germline CDR1 and CDR2: SGHTA and FQGNSA. The CDR3 contains 14 residues. V lost 5 bases to trimming and J lost 2 bases; unmatched junction nucleotides: 5. The source of this sequence is an adult with an advanced solid tumor such as melanoma, head and neck, liver or kidney cancer. The J gene is TRBJ2-7, the V gene TRBV7-2; 8 bases line up with TRBD1. The source was CD4+ or CD8+ T cells sorted from blood, collected in a trial of the OX40 agonist ivuxolimab. In nucleotides, the CDR3 is TGTGCCAGCAGCCTAAGACAGGGGCCCTACGAGCAGTACTTC. Its protein is CASSLRQGPYEQYF.